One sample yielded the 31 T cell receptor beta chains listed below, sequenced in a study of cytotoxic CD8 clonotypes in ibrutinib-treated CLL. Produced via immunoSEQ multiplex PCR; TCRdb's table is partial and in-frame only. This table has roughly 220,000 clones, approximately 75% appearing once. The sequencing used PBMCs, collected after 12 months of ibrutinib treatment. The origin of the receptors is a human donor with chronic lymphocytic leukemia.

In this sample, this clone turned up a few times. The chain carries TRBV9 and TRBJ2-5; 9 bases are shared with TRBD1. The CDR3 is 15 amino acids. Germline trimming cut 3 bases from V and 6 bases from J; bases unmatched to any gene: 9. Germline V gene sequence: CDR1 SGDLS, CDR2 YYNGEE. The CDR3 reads CASSASGQGIQTQYF. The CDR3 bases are TGTGCCAGCAGCGCGTCGGGACAGGGTATTCAGACCCAGTACTTC. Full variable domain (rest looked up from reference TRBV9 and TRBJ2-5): DSGVTQTPKHLITATGQRVTLRCSPRSGDLSVYWYQQSLDQGLQFLIQYYNGEERAKGNILERFSAQQFPDLHSELNLSSLELGDSALYFCASSASGQGIQTQYFGPGTRLLVL.

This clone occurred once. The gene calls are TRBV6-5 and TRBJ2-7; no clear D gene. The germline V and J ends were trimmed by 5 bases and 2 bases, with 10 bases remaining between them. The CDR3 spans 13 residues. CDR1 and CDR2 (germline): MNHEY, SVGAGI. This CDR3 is CASSPGPTYEQYF. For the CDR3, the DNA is TGTGCCAGCAGTCCGGGCCCTACCTACGAGCAGTACTTC.

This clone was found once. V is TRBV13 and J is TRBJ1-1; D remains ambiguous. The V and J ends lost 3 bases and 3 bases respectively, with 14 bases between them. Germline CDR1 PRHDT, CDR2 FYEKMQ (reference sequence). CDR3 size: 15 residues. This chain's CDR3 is CASSFHSAGDTEAFF. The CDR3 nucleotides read TGTGCCAGCAGCTTCCACTCAGCCGGTGACACTGAAGCTTTCTTT.

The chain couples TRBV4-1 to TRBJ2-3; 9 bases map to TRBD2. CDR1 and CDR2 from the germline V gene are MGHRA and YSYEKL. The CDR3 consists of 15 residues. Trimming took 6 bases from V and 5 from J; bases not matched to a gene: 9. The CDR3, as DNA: TGCGCCAGCAGTTTGGCGGGGGGGCCGGGAGATACGCAGTATTTT. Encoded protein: CASSLAGGPGDTQYF.

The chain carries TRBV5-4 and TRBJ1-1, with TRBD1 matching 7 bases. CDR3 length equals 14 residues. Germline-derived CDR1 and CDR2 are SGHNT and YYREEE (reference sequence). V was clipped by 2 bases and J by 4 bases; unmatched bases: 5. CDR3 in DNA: TGTGCCAGCAGCTTCGAGGGGGCGGTCACTGAAGCTTTCTTT. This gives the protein CASSFEGAVTEAFF.

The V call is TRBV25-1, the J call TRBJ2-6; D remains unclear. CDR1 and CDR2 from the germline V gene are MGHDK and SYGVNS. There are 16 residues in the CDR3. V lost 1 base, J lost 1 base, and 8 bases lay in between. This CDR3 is CASSEWKDSGANVLTF. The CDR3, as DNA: TGTGCCAGCAGTGAATGGAAGGATTCTGGGGCCAACGTCCTGACTTTC.

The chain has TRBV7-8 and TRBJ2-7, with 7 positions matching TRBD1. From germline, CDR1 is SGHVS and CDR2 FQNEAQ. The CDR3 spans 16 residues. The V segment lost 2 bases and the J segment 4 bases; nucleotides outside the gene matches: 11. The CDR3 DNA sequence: TGTGCCAGCAGCTTAACCCTCGGCAGGGGGTATTACGAGCAGTACTTC. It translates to CASSLTLGRGYYEQYF.

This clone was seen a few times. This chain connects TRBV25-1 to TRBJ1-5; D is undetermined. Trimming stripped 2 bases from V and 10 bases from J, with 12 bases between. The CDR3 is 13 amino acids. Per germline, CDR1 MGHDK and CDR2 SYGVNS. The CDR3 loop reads CASSEVAGHPQHF. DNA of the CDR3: TGTGCCAGCAGTGAAGTTGCCGGTCACCCCCAGCATTTT.

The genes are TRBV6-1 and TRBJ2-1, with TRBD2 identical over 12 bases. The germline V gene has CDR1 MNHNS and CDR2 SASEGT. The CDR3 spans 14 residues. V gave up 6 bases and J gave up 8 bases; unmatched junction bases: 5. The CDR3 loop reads CASRTPSGGDEQFF. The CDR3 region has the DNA TGTGCCAGCAGGACCCCTAGCGGGGGGGATGAGCAGTTCTTC.

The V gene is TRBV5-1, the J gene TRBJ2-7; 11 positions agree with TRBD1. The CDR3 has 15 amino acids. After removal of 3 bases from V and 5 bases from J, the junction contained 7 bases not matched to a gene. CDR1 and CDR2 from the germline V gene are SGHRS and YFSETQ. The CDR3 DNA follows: TGCGCCAGCAGCTCATCCGGACAGGGGGCGGACGAGCAGTACTTC. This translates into CASSSSGQGADEQYF.

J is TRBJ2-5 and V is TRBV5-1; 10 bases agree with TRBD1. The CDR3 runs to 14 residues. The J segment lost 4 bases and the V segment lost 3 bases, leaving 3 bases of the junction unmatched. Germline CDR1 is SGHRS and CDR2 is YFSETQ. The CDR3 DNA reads TGCGCCAGCAGCTGGGGACAGGGGCGAGAGACCCAGTACTTC. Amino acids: CASSWGQGRETQYF.

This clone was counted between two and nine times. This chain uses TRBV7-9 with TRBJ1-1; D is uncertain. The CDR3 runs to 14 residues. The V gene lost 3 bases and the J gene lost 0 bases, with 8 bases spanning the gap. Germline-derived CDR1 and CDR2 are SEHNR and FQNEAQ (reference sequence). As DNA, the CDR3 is TGTGCCAGCAGCTTGGTTGGGGTGAACACTGAAGCTTTCTTT. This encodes CASSLVGVNTEAFF.

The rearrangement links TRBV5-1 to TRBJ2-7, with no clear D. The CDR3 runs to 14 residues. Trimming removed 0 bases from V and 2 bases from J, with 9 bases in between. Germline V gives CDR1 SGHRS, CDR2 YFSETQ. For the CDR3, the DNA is TGCGCCAGCAGCTTGGATCCCCCGACCTACGAGCAGTACTTC. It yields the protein CASSLDPPTYEQYF. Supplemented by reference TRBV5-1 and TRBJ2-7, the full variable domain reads KAGVTQTPRYLIKTRGQQVTLSCSPISGHRSVSWYQQTPGQGLQFLFEYFSETQRNKGNFPGRFSGRQFSNSRSEMNVSTLELGDSALYLCASSLDPPTYEQYFGPGTRLTVT.

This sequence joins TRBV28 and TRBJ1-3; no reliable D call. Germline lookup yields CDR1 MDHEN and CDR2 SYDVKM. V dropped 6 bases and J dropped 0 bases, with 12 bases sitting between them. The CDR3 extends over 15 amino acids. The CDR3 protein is CASSLVPSSGNTIYF. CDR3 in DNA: TGTGCCAGCAGCCTCGTCCCGAGCTCTGGAAACACCATATATTTT.

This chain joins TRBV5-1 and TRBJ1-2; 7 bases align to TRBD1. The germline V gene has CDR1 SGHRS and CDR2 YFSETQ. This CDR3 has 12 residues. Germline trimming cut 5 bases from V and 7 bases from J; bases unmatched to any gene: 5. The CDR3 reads CASREGAGGYTF. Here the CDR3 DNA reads TGCGCCAGCAGAGAGGGGGCAGGTGGCTACACCTTC.

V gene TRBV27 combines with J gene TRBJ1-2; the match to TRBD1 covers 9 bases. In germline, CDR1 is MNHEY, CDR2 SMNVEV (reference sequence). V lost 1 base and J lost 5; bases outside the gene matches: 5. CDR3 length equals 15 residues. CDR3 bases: TGTGCCAGCAGTTTATTAGGGACAGGGACTTATGGCTACACCTTC. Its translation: CASSLLGTGTYGYTF.

The CDR3 reads CASSLVNYGYTF. The CDR3 nucleotides read TGTGCCAGCAGCTTGGTTAACTATGGCTACACCTTC. The rearrangement uses TRBV5-6 and TRBJ1-2; D is undetermined. The CDR3 extends over 12 amino acids. Per the germline V gene, CDR1 is SGHDT and CDR2 is YYEEEE. V lost 0 bases, J lost 1 base, and 1 base lay in between.

The CDR3 sequence: CASSHSEDRRLNTEAFF. The CDR3 DNA reads TGCGCCAGCAGCCACTCCGAAGACAGGCGATTGAACACTGAAGCTTTCTTT. This chain connects TRBV4-1 to TRBJ1-1; D is possibly TRBD1 (6 bases). Germline CDR1 reads MGHRA; CDR2 reads YSYEKL. V was trimmed by 3 bases and J by 0 bases, leaving 17 bases between them. This CDR3 contains 17 residues.

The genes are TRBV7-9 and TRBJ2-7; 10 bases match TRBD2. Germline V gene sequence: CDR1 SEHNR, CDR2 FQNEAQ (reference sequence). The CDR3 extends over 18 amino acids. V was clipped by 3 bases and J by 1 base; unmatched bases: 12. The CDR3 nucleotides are TGTGCCAGCAGCTTCGGGTCAGCGGGAGGGCCTTTGTCCTACGAGCAGTACTTC. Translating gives CASSFGSAGGPLSYEQYF. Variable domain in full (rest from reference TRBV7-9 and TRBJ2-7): DTGVSQNPRHKITKRGQNVTFRCDPISEHNRLYWYRQTLGQGPEFLTYFQNEAQLEKSRLLSDRFSAERPKGSFSTLEIQRTEQGDSAMYLCASSFGSAGGPLSYEQYFGPGTRLTVT.

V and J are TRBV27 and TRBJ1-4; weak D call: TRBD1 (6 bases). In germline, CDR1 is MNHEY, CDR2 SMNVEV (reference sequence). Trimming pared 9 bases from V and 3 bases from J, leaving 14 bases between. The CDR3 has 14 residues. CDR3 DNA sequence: TGTGCCAGTAGAACAGGGAGGGCTAATGAAAAACTGTTTTTT. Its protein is CASRTGRANEKLFF. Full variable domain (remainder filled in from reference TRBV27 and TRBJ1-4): EAQVTQNPRYLITVTGKKLTVTCSQNMNHEYMSWYRQDPGLGLRQIYYSMNVEVTDKGDVPEGYKVSRKEKRNFPLILESPSPNQTSLYFCASRTGRANEKLFFGSGTQLSVL.

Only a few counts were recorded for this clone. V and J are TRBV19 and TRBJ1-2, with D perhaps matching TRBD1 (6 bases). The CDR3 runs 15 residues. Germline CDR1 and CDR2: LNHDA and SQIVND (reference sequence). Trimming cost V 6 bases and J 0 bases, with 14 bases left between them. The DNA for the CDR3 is TGTGCCAGTAGCACTCCAGGGGAAGCTAACTATGGCTACACCTTC. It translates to CASSTPGEANYGYTF.

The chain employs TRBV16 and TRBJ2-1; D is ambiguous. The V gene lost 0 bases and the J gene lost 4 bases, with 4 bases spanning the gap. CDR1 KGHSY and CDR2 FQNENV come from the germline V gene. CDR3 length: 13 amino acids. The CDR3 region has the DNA TGTGCCAGCAGCCAATCTCTATACAATGAGCAGTTCTTC. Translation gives CASSQSLYNEQFF.

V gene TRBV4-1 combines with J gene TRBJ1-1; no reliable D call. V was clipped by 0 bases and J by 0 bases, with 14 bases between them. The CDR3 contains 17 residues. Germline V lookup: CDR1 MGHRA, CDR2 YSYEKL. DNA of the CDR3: TGCGCCAGCAGCCAAGAAGCGTTCGGGAACATGAACACTGAAGCTTTCTTT. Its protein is CASSQEAFGNMNTEAFF.

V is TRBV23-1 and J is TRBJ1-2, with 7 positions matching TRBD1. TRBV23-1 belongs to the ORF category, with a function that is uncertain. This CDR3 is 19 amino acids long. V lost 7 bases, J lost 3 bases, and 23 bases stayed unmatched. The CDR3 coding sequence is TGCGCCAGCAATCCCTTATGGGTTAAGAACAGGGGTCACTACTATGGCTACACCTTC. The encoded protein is CASNPLWVKNRGHYYGYTF.

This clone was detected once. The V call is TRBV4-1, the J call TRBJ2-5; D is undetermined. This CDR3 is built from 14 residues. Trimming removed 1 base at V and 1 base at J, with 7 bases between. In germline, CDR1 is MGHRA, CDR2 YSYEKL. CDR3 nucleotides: TGCGCCAGCAGCCAAGTCGCAGGCCAAGAGACCCAGTACTTC. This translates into CASSQVAGQETQYF.

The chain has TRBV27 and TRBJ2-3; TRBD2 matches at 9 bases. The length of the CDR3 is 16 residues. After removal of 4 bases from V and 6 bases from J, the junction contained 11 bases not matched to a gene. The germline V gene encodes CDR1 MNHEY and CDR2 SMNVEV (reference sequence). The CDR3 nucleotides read TGTGCCAGCAGTTCAAGCGGGGGGTTTTCCGCGGATACGCAGTATTTT. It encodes CASSSSGGFSADTQYF.

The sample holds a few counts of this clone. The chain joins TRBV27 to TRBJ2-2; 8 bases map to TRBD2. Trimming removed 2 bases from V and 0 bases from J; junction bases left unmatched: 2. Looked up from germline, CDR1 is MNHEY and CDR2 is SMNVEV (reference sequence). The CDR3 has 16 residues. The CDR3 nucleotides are TGTGCCAGCAGTTTAGCGGGGGGCACGAACACCGGGGAGCTGTTTTTT. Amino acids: CASSLAGGTNTGELFF.

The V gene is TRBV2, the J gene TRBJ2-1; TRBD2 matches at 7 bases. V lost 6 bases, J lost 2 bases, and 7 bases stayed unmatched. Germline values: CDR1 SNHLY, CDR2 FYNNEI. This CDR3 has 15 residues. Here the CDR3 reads CASRALAGTYNEQFF. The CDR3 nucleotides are TGTGCCAGCAGGGCCTTAGCGGGCACCTACAATGAGCAGTTCTTC.

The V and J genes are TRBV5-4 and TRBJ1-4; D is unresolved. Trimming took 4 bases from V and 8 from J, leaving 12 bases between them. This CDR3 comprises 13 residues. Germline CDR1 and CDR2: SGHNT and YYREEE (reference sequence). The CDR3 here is CASSNNLIEKLFF. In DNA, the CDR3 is TGTGCCAGCAGCAATAACTTGATAGAAAAACTGTTTTTT.

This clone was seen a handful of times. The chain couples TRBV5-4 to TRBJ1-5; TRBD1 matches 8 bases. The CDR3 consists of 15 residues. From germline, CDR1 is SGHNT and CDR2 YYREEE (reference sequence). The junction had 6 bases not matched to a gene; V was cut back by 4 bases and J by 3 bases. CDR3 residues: CASSAGQGHNQPQHF. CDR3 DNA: TGTGCCAGCAGCGCCGGACAGGGCCACAATCAGCCCCAGCATTTT.

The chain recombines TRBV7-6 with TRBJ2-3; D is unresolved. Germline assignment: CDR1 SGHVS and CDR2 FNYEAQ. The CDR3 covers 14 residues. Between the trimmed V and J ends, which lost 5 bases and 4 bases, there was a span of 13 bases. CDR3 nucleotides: TGTGCCAGCAGCAATCGCAGGAACGCAGATACGCAGTATTTT. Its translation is CASSNRRNADTQYF.